The rows below give T cell receptor beta chains drawn from one sample of a study of T cells in Graves' hyperthyroidism and ophthalmopathy. A single record per CDR3 protein comes from TCRdb applying MiXCR to the multiplex PCR reads. There are approximately 500,000 distinct CDR3 sequences in the sample; about half occur only once, and about 8.3% lies in the top ten. Sequencing used peripheral blood or thyroid tissue (not recorded which). The receptors were sampled from a woman aged 18-29 years with Graves' hyperthyroidism. The CDR3 runs from the conserved cysteine through the conserved F or W. D genes are given only for firm matches. For some rows the clone size is stated as once, few or many, or as a class when expanded; others skip it.

j_call: TRBJ2-4; clone_size: NA; d_call: TRBD1; v_call: TRBV29-1; cdr3_aa: CSVANRGNKNIQYF; cdr3_nt: TGCAGCGTCGCTAACAGGGGGAACAAAAACATTCAGTACTTC
j_call: TRBJ2-2; clone_size: many; d_call: NA; v_call: TRBV7-2; cdr3_aa: CASSSRWVGIGTGELFF; cdr3_nt: TGTGCCAGCAGCTCCCGGTGGGTGGGGATCGGCACCGGGGAGCTGTTTTTT
j_call: TRBJ1-2; clone_size: NA; d_call: TRBD1; v_call: TRBV7-9; cdr3_aa: CASSTHGPGGAGGYTF; cdr3_nt: TGTGCCAGCAGCACCCATGGACCAGGGGGCGCAGGTGGCTACACCTTC
j_call: TRBJ1-5; clone_size: many; d_call: NA; v_call: TRBV2; cdr3_aa: CASSELHGSNQPQHF; cdr3_nt: TGTGCCAGCAGTGAATTACACGGAAGCAATCAGCCCCAGCATTTT
j_call: TRBJ1-5; clone_size: many; d_call: NA; v_call: TRBV20-1; cdr3_aa: CSAVGGGQPQHF; cdr3_nt: TGCAGTGCCGTCGGAGGTGGGCAGCCCCAGCATTTT
j_call: TRBJ2-5; clone_size: few; d_call: TRBD2; v_call: TRBV5-4; cdr3_aa: CASSGTGTSGQETQYF; cdr3_nt: TGTGCCAGCAGCGGGACCGGGACTAGCGGACAAGAGACCCAGTACTTC
j_call: TRBJ2-2; clone_size: few; d_call: NA; v_call: TRBV11-2; cdr3_aa: CASSPKINTGELFF; cdr3_nt: TGTGCCAGCAGCCCCAAGATCAACACCGGGGAGCTGTTTTTT
j_call: TRBJ1-4; clone_size: NA; d_call: NA; v_call: TRBV2; cdr3_aa: CASSERGGSEKLFF; cdr3_nt: TGTGCCAGCAGTGAGCGAGGAGGTAGTGAAAAACTGTTTTTT
j_call: TRBJ2-6; clone_size: NA; d_call: TRBD1; v_call: TRBV7-8; cdr3_aa: CARDRAGANVLTF; cdr3_nt: TGTGCTAGGGACAGGGCTGGGGCCAACGTCCTGACTTTC
j_call: TRBJ1-1; clone_size: many; d_call: NA; v_call: TRBV15; cdr3_aa: CATSRAGQGAFF; cdr3_nt: TGTGCCACCAGCAGAGCGGGACAAGGAGCTTTCTTT
j_call: TRBJ2-5; clone_size: many; d_call: TRBD1; v_call: TRBV5-4; cdr3_aa: CASSLGLGTAETQYF; cdr3_nt: TGTGCCAGCAGCTTGGGTCTAGGGACAGCGGAGACCCAGTACTTC
j_call: TRBJ1-2; clone_size: many; d_call: NA; v_call: TRBV19; cdr3_aa: CASSISLKGYGYTF; cdr3_nt: TGTGCCAGTAGTATTTCCCTCAAGGGCTATGGCTACACCTTC
j_call: TRBJ2-7; clone_size: few; d_call: TRBD2; v_call: TRBV3-1; cdr3_aa: CASSHGLAGGEQYF; cdr3_nt: TGTGCCAGCAGCCATGGGCTAGCGGGAGGTGAGCAGTACTTC
j_call: TRBJ1-1; clone_size: NA; d_call: TRBD1; v_call: TRBV29-1; cdr3_aa: CSVSGTGLTFF; cdr3_nt: TGCAGCGTCTCCGGGACAGGCTTGACTTTCTTT
j_call: TRBJ1-2; clone_size: NA; d_call: TRBD1; v_call: TRBV5-1; cdr3_aa: CASSLAGTVINYGYTF; cdr3_nt: TGCGCCAGCAGCTTGGCCGGGACAGTCATCAACTATGGCTACACCTTC
j_call: TRBJ2-5; clone_size: NA; d_call: NA; v_call: TRBV9; cdr3_aa: CASSVGGGRQETQYF; cdr3_nt: TGTGCCAGCAGCGTAGGAGGAGGACGCCAAGAGACCCAGTACTTC
j_call: TRBJ2-5; clone_size: many; d_call: NA; v_call: TRBV24-1; cdr3_aa: CATSDSGPLGQETQYF; cdr3_nt: TGTGCCACCAGTGATTCAGGCCCCCTCGGGCAAGAGACCCAGTACTTC
j_call: TRBJ1-2; clone_size: NA; d_call: TRBD1; v_call: TRBV29-1; cdr3_aa: CSVRAGGGAYYGYTF; cdr3_nt: TGCAGCGTTAGGGCAGGGGGGGGCGCGTACTATGGCTACACCTTC
j_call: TRBJ1-4; clone_size: NA; d_call: NA; v_call: TRBV7-2; cdr3_aa: CAGSQDGARDNEKLFF; cdr3_nt: TGTGCCGGCAGCCAAGATGGGGCTCGGGACAATGAAAAACTGTTTTTT
j_call: TRBJ2-5; clone_size: many; d_call: NA; v_call: TRBV6-5; cdr3_aa: CASSYSTVELVETQYF; cdr3_nt: TGTGCCAGCAGTTACTCGACAGTGGAGCTAGTGGAGACCCAGTACTTC
j_call: TRBJ1-1; clone_size: NA; d_call: NA; v_call: TRBV19; cdr3_aa: CASSKMEARNTEAFF; cdr3_nt: TGTGCCAGTAGTAAAATGGAGGCTCGGAACACTGAAGCTTTCTTT
j_call: TRBJ2-7; clone_size: many; d_call: TRBD2; v_call: TRBV9; cdr3_aa: CASSAASTSGSEEQYF; cdr3_nt: TGTGCCAGCAGCGCCGCATCTACTAGCGGGAGTGAAGAGCAGTACTTC
j_call: TRBJ1-3; clone_size: many; d_call: NA; v_call: TRBV9; cdr3_aa: CASSPPTDLSGNTIYF; cdr3_nt: TGTGCCAGCAGCCCCCCGACGGATCTCTCTGGAAACACCATATATTTT
j_call: TRBJ2-7; clone_size: NA; d_call: TRBD2; v_call: TRBV20-1; cdr3_aa: CSARLLAGGDEQYF; cdr3_nt: TGCAGTGCTAGACTACTAGCGGGAGGAGACGAGCAGTACTTC
j_call: TRBJ2-7; clone_size: NA; d_call: NA; v_call: TRBV11-3; cdr3_aa: CASSSRPDYEQYF; cdr3_nt: TGTGCCAGCAGCTCCAGACCGGACTACGAGCAGTACTTC
j_call: TRBJ2-7; clone_size: NA; d_call: NA; v_call: TRBV18; cdr3_aa: CASSPGGQLYEQYF; cdr3_nt: TGTGCCAGCTCACCTGGTGGCCAGCTGTACGAGCAGTACTTC
j_call: TRBJ1-2; clone_size: NA; d_call: NA; v_call: TRBV20-1; cdr3_aa: CSARDGGVAYNGYTF; cdr3_nt: TGCAGTGCTAGAGATGGGGGAGTGGCCTACAATGGCTACACCTTC
j_call: TRBJ2-3; clone_size: NA; d_call: NA; v_call: TRBV4-3; cdr3_aa: CASSQVAAGGRDTQYF; cdr3_nt: TGCGCCAGCAGCCAAGTTGCAGCCGGAGGGCGAGATACGCAGTATTTT
j_call: TRBJ2-7; clone_size: many; d_call: TRBD2; v_call: TRBV7-9; cdr3_aa: CASSVSSGSAEQYF; cdr3_nt: TGTGCCAGCAGTGTCTCTAGCGGGAGCGCCGAGCAGTACTTC
j_call: TRBJ2-7; clone_size: NA; d_call: TRBD1; v_call: TRBV30; cdr3_aa: CALTGGGYEQYF; cdr3_nt: TGTGCCTTGACAGGGGGGGGCTACGAGCAGTACTTC
j_call: TRBJ2-5; clone_size: many; d_call: NA; v_call: TRBV2; cdr3_aa: CASSWQSQETQYF; cdr3_nt: TGTGCCAGCAGTTGGCAGTCTCAAGAGACCCAGTACTTC
j_call: TRBJ2-7; clone_size: NA; d_call: NA; v_call: TRBV19; cdr3_aa: CASRTEGLRYF; cdr3_nt: TGTGCCAGTAGGACGGAGGGTCTGAGGTACTTC